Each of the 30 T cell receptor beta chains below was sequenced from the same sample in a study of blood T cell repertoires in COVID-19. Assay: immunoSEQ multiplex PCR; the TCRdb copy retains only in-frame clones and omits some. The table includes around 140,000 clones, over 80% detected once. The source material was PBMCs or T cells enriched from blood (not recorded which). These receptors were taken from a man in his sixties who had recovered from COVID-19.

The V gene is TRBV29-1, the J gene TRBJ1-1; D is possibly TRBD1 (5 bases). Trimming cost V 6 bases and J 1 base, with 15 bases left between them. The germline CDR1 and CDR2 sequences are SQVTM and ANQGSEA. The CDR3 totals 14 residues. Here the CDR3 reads CSVAFGGGNTEAFF. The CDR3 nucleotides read TGCAGCGTCGCTTTCGGGGGGGGGAACACTGAAGCTTTCTTT.

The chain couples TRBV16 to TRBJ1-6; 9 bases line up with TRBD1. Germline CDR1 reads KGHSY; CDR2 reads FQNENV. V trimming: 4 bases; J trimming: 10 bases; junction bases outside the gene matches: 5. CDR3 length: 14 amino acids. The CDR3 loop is CASSPGTGSSPLHF. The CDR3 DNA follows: TGTGCCAGCAGCCCCGGGACAGGGAGCTCACCCCTCCACTTT. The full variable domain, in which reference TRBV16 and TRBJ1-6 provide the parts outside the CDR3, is GEEVAQTPKHLVRGEGQKAKLYCAPIKGHSYVFWYQQVLKNEFKFLISFQNENVFDETGMPKERFSAKCLPNSPCSLEIQATKLEDSAVYFCASSPGTGSSPLHFGNGTRLTVT.

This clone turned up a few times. CDR3 DNA: TGCAGCGTTGACGGTGGGGGGGAACGCTACGAGCAGTACTTC. Translation: CSVDGGGERYEQYF. The J gene is TRBJ2-7, the V gene TRBV29-1, with TRBD2 matching over 7 bases. Trimming cost V 3 bases and J 3 bases; bases outside gene matches: 8. Germline lookup yields CDR1 SQVTM and CDR2 ANQGSEA. CDR3 length: 14 residues.

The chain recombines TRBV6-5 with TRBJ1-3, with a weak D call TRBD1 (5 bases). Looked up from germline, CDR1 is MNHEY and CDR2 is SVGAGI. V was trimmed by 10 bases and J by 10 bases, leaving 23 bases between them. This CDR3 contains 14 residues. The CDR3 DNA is TGTGCCACCCTTAGCAGCACGGGGGTCCGTACCATATATTTT. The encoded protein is CATLSSTGVRTIYF.

CDR3 protein: CASSLGLQGIVYGYTF. In DNA, the CDR3 is TGCGCCAGCAGCTTGGGCCTCCAGGGGATAGTCTATGGCTACACCTTC. This sequence joins TRBV5-1 and TRBJ1-2, with a tentative D call TRBD1 (6 bases). This CDR3 has 16 amino acids. V was clipped by 0 bases and J by 4 bases, with 16 bases between them. The germline gives CDR1 SGHRS, CDR2 YFSETQ.

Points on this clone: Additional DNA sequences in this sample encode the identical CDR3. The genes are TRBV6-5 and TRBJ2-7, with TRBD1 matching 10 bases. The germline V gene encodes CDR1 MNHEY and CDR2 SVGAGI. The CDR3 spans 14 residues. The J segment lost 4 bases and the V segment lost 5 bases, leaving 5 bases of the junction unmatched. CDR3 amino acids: CASSRDRGLYEQYF. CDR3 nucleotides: TGTGCCAGCAGTAGAGACAGGGGGCTGTACGAGCAGTACTTC.

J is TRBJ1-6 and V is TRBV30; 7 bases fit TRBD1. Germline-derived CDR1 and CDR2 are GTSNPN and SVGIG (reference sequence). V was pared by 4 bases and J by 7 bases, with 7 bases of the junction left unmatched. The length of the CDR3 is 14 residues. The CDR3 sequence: CAWMGQTRNSPLHF. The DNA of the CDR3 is TGTGCCTGGATGGGACAGACAAGGAATTCACCCCTCCACTTT.

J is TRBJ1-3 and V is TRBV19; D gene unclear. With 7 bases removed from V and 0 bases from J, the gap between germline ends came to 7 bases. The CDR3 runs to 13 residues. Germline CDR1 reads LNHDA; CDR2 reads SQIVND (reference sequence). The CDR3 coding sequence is TGTGCCAGTACCCTATACTCTGGAAACACCATATATTTT. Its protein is CASTLYSGNTIYF.

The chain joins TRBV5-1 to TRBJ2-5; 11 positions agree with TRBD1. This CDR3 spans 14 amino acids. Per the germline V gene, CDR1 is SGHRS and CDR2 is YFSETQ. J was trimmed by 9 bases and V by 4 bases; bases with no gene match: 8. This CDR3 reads CASSMRTGGEAQYF. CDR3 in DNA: TGCGCCAGCAGCATGCGGACAGGGGGCGAGGCCCAGTACTTC. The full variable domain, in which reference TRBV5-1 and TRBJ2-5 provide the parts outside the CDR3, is KAGVTQTPRYLIKTRGQQVTLSCSPISGHRSVSWYQQTPGQGLQFLFEYFSETQRNKGNFPGRFSGRQFSNSRSEMNVSTLELGDSALYLCASSMRTGGEAQYFGPGTRLLVL.

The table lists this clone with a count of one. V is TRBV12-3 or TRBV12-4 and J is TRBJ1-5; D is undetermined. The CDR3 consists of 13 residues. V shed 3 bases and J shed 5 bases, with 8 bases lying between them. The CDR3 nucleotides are TGTGCCAGCAGTTTGGGCTCAGATCAGCCCCAGCATTTT. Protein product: CASSLGSDQPQHF.

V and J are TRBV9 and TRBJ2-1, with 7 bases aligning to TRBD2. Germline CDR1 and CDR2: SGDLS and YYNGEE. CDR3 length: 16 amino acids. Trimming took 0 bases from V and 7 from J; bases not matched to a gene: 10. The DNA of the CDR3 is TGTGCCAGCAGCGTAGCTGTAGCGGGCTTAGGGAATGAGCAGTTCTTC. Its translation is CASSVAVAGLGNEQFF. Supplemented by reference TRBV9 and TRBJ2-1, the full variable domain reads DSGVTQTPKHLITATGQRVTLRCSPRSGDLSVYWYQQSLDQGLQFLIQYYNGEERAKGNILERFSAQQFPDLHSELNLSSLELGDSALYFCASSVAVAGLGNEQFFGPGTRLTVL.

The CDR3 DNA sequence: TGCAGCGGTGGGACAGATTTACACACTGAAGCTTTCTTT. Amino acid sequence: CSGGTDLHTEAFF. The chain joins TRBV29-1 to TRBJ1-1; TRBD1 aligns across 7 bases. The CDR3 loop spans 13 amino acids. J lost 3 bases, V lost 7 bases, and 8 bases had no gene match. Germline V CDR1 and CDR2: SQVTM, ANQGSEA.

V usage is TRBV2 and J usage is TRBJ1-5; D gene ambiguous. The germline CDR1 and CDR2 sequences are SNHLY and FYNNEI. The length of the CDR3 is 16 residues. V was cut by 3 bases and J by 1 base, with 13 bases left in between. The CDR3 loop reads CASSDGPFNSNQPQHF. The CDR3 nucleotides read TGTGCCAGCAGTGATGGGCCGTTCAACAGCAATCAGCCCCAGCATTTT.

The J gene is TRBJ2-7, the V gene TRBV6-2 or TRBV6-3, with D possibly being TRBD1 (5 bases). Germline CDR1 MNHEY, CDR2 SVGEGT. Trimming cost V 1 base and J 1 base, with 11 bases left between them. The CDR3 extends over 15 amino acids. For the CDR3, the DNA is TGTGCCAGCAGTTACTACAGGCCAACTTCCTACGAGCAGTACTTC. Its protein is CASSYYRPTSYEQYF.

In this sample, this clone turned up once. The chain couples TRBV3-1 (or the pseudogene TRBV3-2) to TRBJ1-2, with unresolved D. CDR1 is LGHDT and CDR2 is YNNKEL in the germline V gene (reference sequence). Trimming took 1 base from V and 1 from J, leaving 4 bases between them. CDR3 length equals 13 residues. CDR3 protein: CASSQGVNYGYTF. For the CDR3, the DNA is TGTGCCAGCAGCCAAGGCGTTAACTATGGCTACACCTTC.

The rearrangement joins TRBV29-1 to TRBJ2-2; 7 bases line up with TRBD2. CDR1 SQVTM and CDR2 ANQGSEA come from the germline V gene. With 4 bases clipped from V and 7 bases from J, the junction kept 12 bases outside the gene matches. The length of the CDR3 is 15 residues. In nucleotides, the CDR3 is TGCAGCGTTGGGCGGGCGGGAGTCGAAAACGGGGAGCTGTTTTTT. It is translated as CSVGRAGVENGELFF.

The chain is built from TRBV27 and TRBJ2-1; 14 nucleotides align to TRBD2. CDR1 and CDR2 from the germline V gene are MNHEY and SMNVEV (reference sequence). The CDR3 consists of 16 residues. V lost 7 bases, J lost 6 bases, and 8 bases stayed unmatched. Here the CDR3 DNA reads TGTGCCAGCACCCGGGCAGGGACTAGCGGGAGCAATGAGCAGTTCTTC. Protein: CASTRAGTSGSNEQFF.

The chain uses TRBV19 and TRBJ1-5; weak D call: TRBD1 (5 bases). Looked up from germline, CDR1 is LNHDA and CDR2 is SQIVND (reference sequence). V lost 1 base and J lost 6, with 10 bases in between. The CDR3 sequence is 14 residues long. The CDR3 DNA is TGTGCCAGTAGTATAGCCAGGGAGGGTCAGCCCCAGCATTTT. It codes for CASSIAREGQPQHF.

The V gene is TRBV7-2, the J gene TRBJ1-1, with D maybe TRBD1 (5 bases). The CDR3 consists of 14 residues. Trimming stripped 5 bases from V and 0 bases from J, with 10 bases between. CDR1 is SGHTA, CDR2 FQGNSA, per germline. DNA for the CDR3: TGTGCCAGCAGCCTAAACAGGCTGAACACTGAAGCTTTCTTT. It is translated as CASSLNRLNTEAFF.

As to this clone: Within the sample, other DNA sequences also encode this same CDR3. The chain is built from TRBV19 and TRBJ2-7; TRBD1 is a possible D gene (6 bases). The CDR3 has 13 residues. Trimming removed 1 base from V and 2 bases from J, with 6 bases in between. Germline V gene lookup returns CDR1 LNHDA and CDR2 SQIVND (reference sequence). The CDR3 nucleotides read TGTGCCAGTAGTATAGGACAGGCCTACGAGCAGTACTTC. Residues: CASSIGQAYEQYF.

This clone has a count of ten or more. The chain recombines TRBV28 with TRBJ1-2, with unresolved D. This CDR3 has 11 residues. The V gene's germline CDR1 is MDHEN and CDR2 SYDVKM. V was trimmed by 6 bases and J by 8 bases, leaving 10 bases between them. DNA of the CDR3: TGTGCCAGCAGCTCGGGGTACGGCTACACCTTC. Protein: CASSSGYGYTF.

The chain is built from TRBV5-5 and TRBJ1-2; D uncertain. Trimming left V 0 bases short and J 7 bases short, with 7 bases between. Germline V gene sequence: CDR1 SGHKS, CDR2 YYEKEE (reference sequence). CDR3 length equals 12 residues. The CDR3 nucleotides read TGTGCCAGCAGCTTGGACCAGGCTGGCTACACCTTC. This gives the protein CASSLDQAGYTF.

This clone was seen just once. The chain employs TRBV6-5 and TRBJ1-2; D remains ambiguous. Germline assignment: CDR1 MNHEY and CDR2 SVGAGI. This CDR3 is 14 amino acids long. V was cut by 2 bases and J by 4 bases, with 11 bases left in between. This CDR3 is CASSYLGSLYGYTF. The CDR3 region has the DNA TGTGCCAGCAGTTACCTAGGCAGCCTCTATGGCTACACCTTC.

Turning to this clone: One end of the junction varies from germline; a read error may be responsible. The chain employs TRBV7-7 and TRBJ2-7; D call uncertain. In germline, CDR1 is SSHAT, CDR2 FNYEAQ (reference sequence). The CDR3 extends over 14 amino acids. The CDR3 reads CASSPERSSYEQYF. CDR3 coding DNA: TGTGCTAGCAGCCCCGAGCGAAGCTCCTACGAGCAGTACTTC.

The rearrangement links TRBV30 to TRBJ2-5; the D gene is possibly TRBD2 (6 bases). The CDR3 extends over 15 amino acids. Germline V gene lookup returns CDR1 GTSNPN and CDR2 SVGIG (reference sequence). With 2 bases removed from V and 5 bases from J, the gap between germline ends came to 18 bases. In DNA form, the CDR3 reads TGTGCCTGGAGTACGGGGGTCGGGGGTCTGGAGACCCAGTACTTC. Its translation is CAWSTGVGGLETQYF.

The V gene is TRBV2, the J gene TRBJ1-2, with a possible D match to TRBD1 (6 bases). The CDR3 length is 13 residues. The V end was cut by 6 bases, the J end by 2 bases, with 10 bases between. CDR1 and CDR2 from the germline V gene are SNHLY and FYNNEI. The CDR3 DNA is TGTGCCAGCAGCGGAACAGGGAACTATGGCTACACCTTC. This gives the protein CASSGTGNYGYTF.

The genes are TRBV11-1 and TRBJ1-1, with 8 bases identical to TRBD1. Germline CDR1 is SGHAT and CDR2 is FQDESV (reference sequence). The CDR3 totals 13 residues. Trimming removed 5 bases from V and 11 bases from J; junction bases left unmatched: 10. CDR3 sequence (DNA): TGTGCCAGCAGCAAACACCAGACAGGGGTTGCTTTCTTT. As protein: CASSKHQTGVAFF.

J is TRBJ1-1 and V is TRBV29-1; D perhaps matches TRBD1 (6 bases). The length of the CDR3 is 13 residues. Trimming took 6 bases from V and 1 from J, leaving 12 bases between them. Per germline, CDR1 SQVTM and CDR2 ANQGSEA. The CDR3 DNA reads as TGCAGCGTCCAGGGGCAGCCGAACACTGAAGCTTTCTTT. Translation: CSVQGQPNTEAFF.

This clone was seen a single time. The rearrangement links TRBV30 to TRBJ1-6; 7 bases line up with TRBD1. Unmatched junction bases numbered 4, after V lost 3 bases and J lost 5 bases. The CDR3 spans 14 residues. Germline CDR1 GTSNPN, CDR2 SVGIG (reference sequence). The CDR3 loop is CAWRIGTDNSPLHF. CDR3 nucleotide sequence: TGTGCCTGGAGGATAGGGACAGATAATTCACCCCTCCACTTT.

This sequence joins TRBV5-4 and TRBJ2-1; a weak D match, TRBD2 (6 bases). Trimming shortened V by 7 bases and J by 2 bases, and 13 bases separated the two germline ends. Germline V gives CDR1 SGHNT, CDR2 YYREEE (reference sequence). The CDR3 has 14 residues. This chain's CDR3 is CASDAGSAYNEQFF. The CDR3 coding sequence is TGTGCCAGCGACGCGGGGTCGGCCTACAATGAGCAGTTCTTC.